This T cell receptor beta chain is from a study of blood T cell repertoires in COVID-19 (dated by TCRdb to about 2020). Looking at the study overall: Collaborator samples came from the United States, Italy and Spain and covered acute and convalescent phases of COVID-19. Samples were obtained from the ongoing ImmuneRACE study (first 160 participants) and from 950 to 1,500 subjects provided by 6 global collaborators. The prospective study material was composed of cDNA or gDNA derived from T cells, B-cell-depleted T cells, or PBMCs. Where HLA class I and class II types were available, the types were taken from metadata supplied by the sample provider, not from assay-based typing. A de-identified subject ID, COVID-19 status, age in years and sex were almost always included in the sample metadata. The dataset comprised deeply sampled blood TCRbeta repertoires from subjects exposed to, actively infected with, or recovered from COVID-19. The repertoires were made available in a free public database intended to serve as a resource for research on the immune response to SARS-CoV-2.

Collaborating institutions collected whole blood in K2EDTA tubes following their own protocols. For TCRbeta analysis, collaborator samples were shipped as frozen whole blood, as isolated PBMCs, or as DNA extracted from either sample type. The immunoSEQ Assay, a bias-controlled multiplex PCR, was used to amplify TCRbeta CDR3 regions from genomic DNA. The authors' analysis ran thus. The number of nucleated cells in each sample was estimated from the amplification of reference gene primers within the assay. Sequence reads were collapsed and filtered to measure the absolute abundance of every unique TCRbeta CDR3 rearrangement. Productive Simpson clonality was computed per sample as the square root of Simpson's diversity index over productive rearrangements. TCRdb took this table from immuneACCESS and kept in-frame rearrangements with V and J called. Such tables lack part of the clones; where checked against another copy, unresolved V genes explain under half of the gap, and the rest is unexplained. Clonal size and the V and J genes are those of that table, whereas D and trimming came from the DNA. Across this sample there are about 98,000 clones, with 87% seen only once. The ten largest clones capture about 4.5% of the sample.

The CDR3 numbers 18 residues from cysteine through phenylalanine. This entry keeps only the CDR3 DNA: 54 bases, framed from base 1. Relative to germline, V is missing 4 bases and J is missing 8 bases, with 16 bases of the junction outside any gene match. CDR1 and CDR2, per the germline V gene (reference sequence), are LNHDA and SQIVND. Notes on this clone: Its antigen is unknown. The sample holds no much larger clone one base away, and base qualities are not on file.

The paper's findings and limits, for the study overall: The quantity of clinical and demographic metadata differed by source and by participant and was supplied without curation.

Recombination linked TRBV19 to TRBJ2-4, and 11 junction bases match TRBD2. Source material: peripheral blood. The receptor comes from a man between 65 and 79 years old with acute or convalescent COVID-19. The CDR3 reads CASSSLTSGGLTKDIQYF. In nucleotides, the sequence is TGTGCCAGTAGTAGTCTAACTAGCGGGGGACTAACAAAGGACATTCAGTACTTC. This CDR3, with the reference TRBV19 and TRBJ2-4 proteins standing in past its ends, gives the full variable domain DGGITQSPKYLFRKEGQNVTLSCEQNLNHDAMYWYRQDPGQGLRLIYYSQIVNDFQKGDIAEGYSVSREKKESFPLTVTSAQKNPTAFYLCASSSLTSGGLTKDIQYFGAGTRLSVL.